What follows is one T cell receptor beta chain and its context. No antigen is known for it. Other nucleotide sequences in the sample specify the same CDR3. This CDR3 has 14 amino acids. V lost 4 bases, J lost 3 bases, and 3 bases stayed unmatched. Germline loops: CDR1 SGHRS, CDR2 YFSETQ. This sample stems from a study of OX40 agonist ivuxolimab in advanced cancers. About the study: Patients were given ivuxolimab, an antibody that agonizes OX40 (CD134).

Study results and caveats: Circulating CD4+ and CD8+ T cells showed clonal expansion by week 6 at 0.1 to 3.0 mg/kg.

Repertoires were generated with immunoSEQ multiplex PCR, while TCRdb's copy carries only in-frame clones and drops some. This table holds about 83,000 clones, approximately 84% found once. This clonotype was sampled from an adult with an advanced solid tumor such as melanoma, head and neck, liver or kidney cancer. The J gene is TRBJ2-3, the V gene TRBV5-1; 9 bases are a match to TRBD1. The source material was CD4+ or CD8+ T cells sorted from blood, sampled in a trial of the OX40 agonist ivuxolimab. The CDR3 spells CASSQGQGTDTQYF. The CDR3 coding sequence is TGCGCCAGCAGCCAAGGACAGGGGACAGATACGCAGTATTTT.